This TCR beta chain was profiled in a study of T-cell memory formation after mild COVID-19. For the study at large: Each donor largely had its own TCR clusters.

General observations from the study: The appearance of some responding clones in pre-infection memory suggested that cross-reactive memory joined.

Germline CDR1 SGHDT, CDR2 YYEEEE. V shed 4 bases and J shed 7 bases, with 20 bases lying between them. This CDR3 is built from 15 residues. The sample holds many counts of this clonotype. Its cognate antigen is unknown. TCRdb fed the 5' RACE reads into MiXCR, producing one record per CDR3 protein. The sample records some 210,000 distinct CDR3 sequences, about 27% being singletons. Material for sequencing was PBMCs or a T cell subset sorted from them (not recorded which). This receptor was taken from an adult woman who had mild COVID-19 (a few samples of this study predate the infection). Cell type and time point are not known. This rearrangement joins TRBV5-6 to TRBJ1-2, with D perhaps TRBD1 (6 bases). CDR3 coding DNA: TGTGCCAGCAGCCGACTCAACAGGGCTACCATTGGCTACACCTTC. This codes for CASSRLNRATIGYTF. Variable domain in full (rest from reference TRBV5-6 and TRBJ1-2): DAGVTQSPTHLIKTRGQQVTLRCSPKSGHDTVSWYQQALGQGPQFIFQYYEEEERQRGNFPDRFSGHQFPNYSSELNVNALLLGDSALYLCASSRLNRATIGYTFGSGTRLTVV.